Presented here are 24 T cell receptor beta chains from one specimen sequenced in a study of radiation and T cells in renal cell carcinoma. The repertoire was sequenced with immunoSEQ multiplex PCR; TCRdb's copy has only in-frame clones and lacks some. The data show about 150,000 clones, less than 90% seen once. Indicated time point: baseline pretreatment blood. Sample treatment: 15 Gy SBRT to primary tumor, nephrectomy 4 weeks later. Sequenced here: blood, sampled from a patient whose treatment included radiotherapy and nephrectomy. The receptors stem from a woman in her seventies with renal cell carcinoma.

The rearrangement uses TRBV7-2 and TRBJ2-4, with a tentative D call TRBD1 (6 bases). Germline lookup yields CDR1 SGHTA and CDR2 FQGNSA. The CDR3 runs to 11 residues. With 5 bases removed from V and 13 bases from J, the gap between germline ends came to 12 bases. The CDR3, as DNA: TGTGCCAGCAGCGGGGACAATACACAGTACTTC. It yields the protein CASSGDNTQYF.

On this clone itself: Compared with germline, one end of the junction differs, possibly owing to a read error. The V and J genes are TRBV7-9 and TRBJ2-2; no firm D call. The V gene's germline CDR1 is SEHNR and CDR2 FQNEAQ (reference sequence). The CDR3 runs 15 residues. The CDR3 loop is CASTLKVSDTGELFF. In DNA, the CDR3 is TGTGCCAGCACCTTAAAGGTGTCGGACACCGGGGAGCTGTTTTTT.

This chain uses TRBV5-6 with TRBJ1-1; a weak D match, TRBD1 (5 bases). The V gene's germline CDR1 is SGHDT and CDR2 YYEEEE. V lost 4 bases, J lost 6 bases, and 13 bases lay in between. The CDR3 has 13 amino acids. Here the CDR3 DNA reads TGTGCCAGCAGCCTTCGGACACCACCTGAAGCTTTCTTT. It codes for CASSLRTPPEAFF.

The CDR3 sequence: CASSLNPGQGNQPQHF. For the CDR3, the DNA is TGTGCCAGCAGCCTTAACCCGGGCCAAGGGAATCAGCCCCAGCATTTT. The rearrangement uses TRBV7-8 and TRBJ1-5; D unclear. The CDR3 covers 16 residues. The V gene's germline CDR1 is SGHVS and CDR2 FQNEAQ. The germline V and J ends were trimmed by 5 bases and 4 bases, with 18 bases remaining between them.

The V call is TRBV15, the J call TRBJ1-2; possibly TRBD1 for D (5 bases). Germline V gene lookup returns CDR1 LNHNV and CDR2 YYDKDF (reference sequence). The CDR3 covers 15 residues. V was clipped by 0 bases and J by 4 bases, with 12 bases between them. CDR3 sequence: CATSRDQTAGYGYTF. As DNA, the CDR3 is TGTGCCACCAGCAGAGATCAGACAGCCGGCTATGGCTACACCTTC.

The rearrangement links TRBV29-1 to TRBJ1-1; D remains ambiguous. The V gene's germline CDR1 is SQVTM and CDR2 ANQGSEA. V was shortened by 7 bases and J by 8 bases, with 20 bases between the two germline ends. This CDR3 region has 13 residues. CDR3 coding DNA: TGCAGCGCAAAGACTTGGGGAACAGCAGAAGCTTTCTTT. Protein sequence: CSAKTWGTAEAFF. Variable domain in full (rest from reference TRBV29-1 and TRBJ1-1): SAVISQKPSRDICQRGTSLTIQCQVDSQVTMMFWYRQQPGQSLTLIATANQGSEATYESGFVIDKFPISRPNLTFSTLTVSNMSPEDSSIYLCSAKTWGTAEAFFGQGTRLTVV.

In DNA form, the CDR3 reads TGTGCCTGGAGTCTCCTAGCCGTTCCCTACGAGCAGTACTTC. Translated, it gives CAWSLLAVPYEQYF. The V call is TRBV30, the J call TRBJ2-7; a possible D gene is TRBD2 (5 bases). V lost 2 bases to trimming and J lost 2 bases, with 13 bases between them. Looked up from germline, CDR1 is GTSNPN and CDR2 is SVGIG (reference sequence). This CDR3 is 14 amino acids long.

The rearrangement uses TRBV7-8 and TRBJ2-3; possible D gene TRBD1, 5 bases. Trimming left V 1 base short and J 1 base short, with 21 bases between. The CDR3 is 19 residues long. The germline CDR1 and CDR2 sequences are SGHVS and FQNEAQ. CDR3 bases: TGTGCCAGCAGCTTAGGGGGCCCCCCTAGGGATCCCGGCACAGATACGCAGTATTTT. It yields the protein CASSLGGPPRDPGTDTQYF.

The V and J genes are TRBV7-2 and TRBJ1-5; maybe TRBD1 (6 bases). V lost 5 bases to trimming and J lost 2 bases, with 13 bases between them. CDR3 length: 15 residues. Germline lookup yields CDR1 SGHTA and CDR2 FQGNSA. This CDR3 reads CASSREGGGNQPQHF. For the CDR3, the DNA is TGTGCCAGCAGCCGAGAAGGGGGGGGCAATCAGCCCCAGCATTTT.

The chain uses TRBV30 and TRBJ1-2, with TRBD1 identical over 8 bases. The V segment lost 1 base and the J segment 3 bases; nucleotides outside the gene matches: 1. From germline, CDR1 is GTSNPN and CDR2 SVGIG (reference sequence). CDR3 length: 13 amino acids. In nucleotides, the CDR3 is TGTGCCTGGAGTGCACAGGGGGACTATGGCTACACCTTC. Encoded protein: CAWSAQGDYGYTF.

The chain has TRBV6-5 and TRBJ1-2, with D maybe TRBD1 (5 bases). Trimming took 6 bases from V and 7 from J, leaving 9 bases between them. The CDR3 loop spans 11 amino acids. CDR1 and CDR2 from the germline V gene are MNHEY and SVGAGI. The CDR3 region has the DNA TGTGCCAGCAGCAACAGGCTTGGCTACACCTTC. Its translation: CASSNRLGYTF.

The chain couples TRBV9 to TRBJ2-3; no firm D call. Germline CDR1 SGDLS, CDR2 YYNGEE. This CDR3 region has 12 residues. Between the trimmed V and J ends, which lost 4 bases and 4 bases, there was a span of 7 bases. The CDR3 spells CASSKDPDTQYF. CDR3 coding DNA: TGTGCCAGCAGCAAGGACCCAGATACGCAGTATTTT.

The chain joins TRBV25-1 to TRBJ1-2; weak D call: TRBD1 (5 bases). CDR3 length: 12 residues. V was shortened by 5 bases and J by 7 bases, with 11 bases between the two germline ends. The germline CDR1 and CDR2 sequences are MGHDK and SYGVNS. For the CDR3, the DNA is TGTGCCAGCAGTCTGGGGGTATCTGGCTACACCTTC. Encoded protein: CASSLGVSGYTF.

This clone was counted a few times. V usage is TRBV4-2 and J usage is TRBJ2-3, with unresolved D. This CDR3 spans 12 amino acids. Germline V gene lookup returns CDR1 LGHNA and CDR2 YNFKEQ. Trimming shortened V by 0 bases and J by 5 bases, and 3 bases separated the two germline ends. The CDR3 spells CASSQDLDTQYF. The CDR3 DNA reads TGTGCCAGCAGCCAAGATCTAGATACGCAGTATTTT.

The J gene is TRBJ2-4, the V gene TRBV4-2, with 11 bases that match TRBD2. Trimming at V came to 0 bases and at J to 8 bases, leaving 3 bases not matched to a gene. Germline assignment: CDR1 LGHNA and CDR2 YNFKEQ. This CDR3 region has 15 residues. The CDR3 reads CASSQEALAGDIQYF. In DNA, the CDR3 is TGTGCCAGCAGCCAAGAGGCACTAGCGGGGGACATTCAGTACTTC.

The gene calls are TRBV9 and TRBJ1-1; D not certain. Germline lookup yields CDR1 SGDLS and CDR2 YYNGEE. This CDR3 spans 14 amino acids. Between the trimmed V and J ends, which lost 3 bases and 1 base, there was a span of 10 bases. DNA for the CDR3: TGTGCCAGCAGCGGAGGGATGGGGAACACTGAAGCTTTCTTT. Protein sequence: CASSGGMGNTEAFF. The entire variable domain, with the rest obtained from reference TRBV9 and TRBJ1-1, is as follows: DSGVTQTPKHLITATGQRVTLRCSPRSGDLSVYWYQQSLDQGLQFLIQYYNGEERAKGNILERFSAQQFPDLHSELNLSSLELGDSALYFCASSGGMGNTEAFFGQGTRLTVV.

The genes are TRBV2 and TRBJ2-7; D uncertain. Germline lookup yields CDR1 SNHLY and CDR2 FYNNEI. V shed 4 bases and J shed 0 bases, with 10 bases lying between them. This CDR3 has 14 residues. The CDR3 sequence is CASSVDLSSYEQYF. In DNA, the CDR3 is TGTGCCAGCAGTGTGGACCTGAGCTCCTACGAGCAGTACTTC.

This clone has only one observation. The V call is TRBV18, the J call TRBJ1-6; a possible D gene is TRBD1 (5 bases). The germline gives CDR1 KGHSH, CDR2 LQKENI. V was shortened by 3 bases and J by 12 bases, with 12 bases between the two germline ends. The CDR3 has 13 amino acids. The CDR3 protein is CASSPQSQGPLHF. DNA of the CDR3: TGTGCCAGCTCACCCCAATCCCAGGGACCCCTCCACTTT.

V is TRBV9 and J is TRBJ1-2; D gene unclear. Germline V gene sequence: CDR1 SGDLS, CDR2 YYNGEE. With 4 bases removed from V and 6 bases from J, the gap between germline ends came to 10 bases. CDR3 size: 12 residues. The CDR3 protein is CASSSRGDGYTF. The CDR3 coding sequence is TGTGCCAGCAGCTCCCGTGGGGATGGCTACACCTTC.

The chain combines TRBV28 with TRBJ1-1, with unresolved D. V was clipped by 2 bases and J by 0 bases, with 10 bases between them. Germline values: CDR1 MDHEN, CDR2 SYDVKM. The CDR3 spans 15 residues. CDR3 DNA sequence: TGTGCCAGCAGTTTACAACCACGCGTGAACACTGAAGCTTTCTTT. It codes for CASSLQPRVNTEAFF.

This clone occurred a few times. V usage is TRBV13 and J usage is TRBJ1-1, with TRBD1 as a possible D gene (5 bases). The germline V gene has CDR1 PRHDT and CDR2 FYEKMQ (reference sequence). This CDR3 is 12 amino acids long. V was pared by 2 bases and J by 6 bases, with 7 bases between. CDR3 loop: CASSLLGAEAFF. The CDR3 DNA reads as TGTGCCAGCAGCTTACTGGGGGCTGAAGCTTTCTTT. The variable domain in full, with the rest retrieved from reference TRBV13 and TRBJ1-1, is AAGVIQSPRHLIKEKRETATLKCYPIPRHDTVYWYQQGPGQDPQFLISFYEKMQSDKGSIPDRFSAQQFSDYHSELNMSSLELGDSALYFCASSLLGAEAFFGQGTRLTVV.

This chain links TRBV5-1 with TRBJ1-4; D unclear. Per the germline V gene, CDR1 is SGHRS and CDR2 is YFSETQ. V was clipped by 1 base and J by 0 bases, with 10 bases between them. There are 16 residues in the CDR3. The CDR3 region has the DNA TGCGCCAGCAGCTTGTTCCCCGCTGCAACTAATGAAAAACTGTTTTTT. Encoded protein: CASSLFPAATNEKLFF.

J is TRBJ1-1 and V is TRBV5-5, with TRBD1 matching over 9 bases. The junction had 4 bases not matched to a gene; V was cut back by 0 bases and J by 1 base. The CDR3 runs 16 residues. Germline assignment: CDR1 SGHKS and CDR2 YYEKEE (reference sequence). CDR3 in amino acids: CASSLGGQGPNTEAFF. The CDR3 DNA reads TGTGCCAGCAGCTTGGGGGGACAGGGTCCGAACACTGAAGCTTTCTTT.

The rearrangement uses TRBV10-3 and TRBJ2-5; TRBD1 matches 8 bases. Trimming cost V 10 bases and J 5 bases; bases outside gene matches: 6. Germline loops: CDR1 ENHRY, CDR2 SYGVKD. The CDR3 is 12 residues long. The CDR3 coding sequence is TGTGCCAGTCAGGGGGCGCGGGAGACCCAGTACTTC. Protein: CASQGARETQYF.